This is a list of T cell receptor beta chains from one sample in a study of control samples from healthy donors and cancer patients. Clones were sequenced by immunoSEQ multiplex PCR, and TCRdb holds only the in-frame ones, with some missing. The sample lists about 180,000 clones, 85% to 90% seen once, with approximately 1.4% in the top ten. Sequenced: blood. These receptors were collected from a woman aged 50 to 60 in good health. Both conserved end residues are part of each CDR3. D genes are given only for firm matches. Part of the rows lack a size; the others show once, few, many or a class for expanded clones.

v_gene,d_gene,j_gene,abundance,CDR3aa,CDR3nt
TRBV10-3,.,TRBJ1-5,.,CAISEGRNTNQPQHF,TGTGCCATCAGTGAAGGCAGGAATACAAATCAGCCCCAGCATTTT
TRBV3-1/TRBV3-2,TRBD1,TRBJ1-1,.,CASSQDPATGDKAFF,TGTGCCAGCAGCCAAGATCCGGCGACAGGGGATAAAGCTTTCTTT
TRBV7-2,.,TRBJ1-3,.,CASRSSVGLRNTIYF,TGTGCCAGCAGATCCAGTGTGGGTCTTAGAAACACCATATATTTT
TRBV5-5,.,TRBJ2-7,once,CASSLQGGKSSEQYF,TGTGCCAGCAGCCTGCAGGGGGGGAAATCGAGCGAGCAGTACTTC
TRBV5-6,.,TRBJ1-5,.,CASSSQGNSNQPQHF,TGTGCCAGCAGCTCGCAGGGGAATAGCAATCAGCCCCAGCATTTT
TRBV5-1,TRBD2,TRBJ2-1,.,CASSPIAGVRNEQFF,TGCGCCAGCAGCCCGATAGCGGGAGTTCGAAATGAGCAGTTCTTC
TRBV19,TRBD1,TRBJ1-2,.,CASSIARTGDYGYTF,TGTGCCAGTAGTATAGCGAGGACAGGGGACTATGGCTACACCTTC
TRBV5-8,.,TRBJ2-1,.,CASSLLQGSYNEQFF,TGTGCCAGCAGCTTGCTACAGGGTTCCTACAATGAGCAGTTCTTC
TRBV30,.,TRBJ1-6,.,CAWSVGGPPLHF,TGTGCCTGGAGTGTAGGGGGTCCACCCCTCCACTTT
TRBV28,.,TRBJ1-4,.,CASSLVGFNEKLFF,TGTGCCAGCAGTTTAGTGGGGTTTAATGAAAAACTGTTTTTT
TRBV18,TRBD1,TRBJ2-1,.,CASSSGTRGLGEQFF,TGTGCCAGCTCGTCAGGGACGAGGGGGCTGGGAGAGCAGTTCTTC
TRBV2,.,TRBJ1-1,.,CASSARGRRTEAFF,TGTGCCAGCAGTGCCCGGGGGCGTCGGACTGAAGCTTTCTTT
TRBV12-3/TRBV12-4,.,TRBJ1-4,.,CASSLGASRKLFF,TGTGCCAGCAGTTTAGGGGCCTCCCGAAAACTGTTTTTT
TRBV23-1,.,TRBJ1-1,.,CAIKEEGTGNTEAFF,TGCGCCATCAAGGAGGAGGGGACTGGGAACACTGAAGCTTTCTTT
TRBV5-4,.,TRBJ2-1,.,CASSSGSPYNEQFF,TGTGCCAGCAGCTCAGGTTCTCCCTACAATGAGCAGTTCTTC
TRBV7-2,.,TRBJ1-2,once,CASSLLSGVNYGYTF,TGTGCCAGCAGCTTACTTTCCGGGGTGAACTATGGCTACACCTTC
TRBV6-1,.,TRBJ1-2,once,CASSEGRGTLNYGYTF,TGTGCCAGCAGTGAGGGTAGGGGAACCCTTAACTATGGCTACACCTTC
TRBV6-5,.,TRBJ2-2,once,CASSYVGTNTGELFF,TGTGCCAGCAGTTATGTGGGGACGAACACCGGGGAGCTGTTTTTT
TRBV24-1,TRBD1,TRBJ2-3,once,CATGDRGTDTQYF,TGTGCCACCGGAGACAGGGGGACAGATACGCAGTATTTT
TRBV7-2,TRBD1,TRBJ2-3,.,CASSSDRATTDTQYF,TGTGCCAGCAGCTCCGACAGGGCGACCACAGATACGCAGTATTTT
TRBV14,.,TRBJ2-7,.,CASSQPGSSYEQYF,TGTGCCAGCAGCCAACCGGGGAGCTCCTACGAGCAGTACTTC
TRBV7-9,TRBD2,TRBJ2-3,.,CASSLTSGGRDTQYF,TGTGCCAGCAGTTTGACTAGCGGCGGTAGAGATACGCAGTATTTT
TRBV4-3,.,TRBJ2-1,.,CASSQDTGYNEQFF,TGCGCCAGCAGCCAAGATACAGGCTACAATGAGCAGTTCTTC